This T cell receptor (beta chain) derives from a study of CD8+ T cells in alopecia areata. Study-level background: Tofacitinib continued for 6 to 18 months and was then withheld for 6 months.

Comment on this clone: The target antigen is unknown.

Looked up from germline, CDR1 is MNHEY and CDR2 is SMNVEV (reference sequence). This CDR3 contains 12 residues. With 2 bases removed from V and 7 bases from J, the gap between germline ends came to 8 bases. cDNA reverse transcribed from extracted RNA served as the sequencing template. Profiling relied on immunoSEQ multiplex PCR, and the TCRdb table lists in-frame clones only, not all of them. Altogether more than 90,000 clones are present, 50% to 75% being singletons, with the ten largest covering roughly 30%. As for treatment: oral pan-JAK inhibitor, 5-10 mg twice daily. Broader study findings: During tofacitinib treatment, many expanded lesional clones remained in scalp and blood. Tofacitinib significantly decreased scalp clonality and expanded CD8+ clones among top 100.

The sequence came from a human donor with alopecia areata. V is TRBV27 and J is TRBJ1-1, with a tentative D call TRBD1 (5 bases). The source material was CD8+ T cells sorted from blood, sampled at week 4, from a patient treated with tofacitinib. In DNA, the CDR3 is TGTGCCAGCAGTTTAAGGGGAGATGAAGCTTTCTTT. As protein: CASSLRGDEAFF.